This T cell receptor beta chain came from a study of blood T cell repertoires in COVID-19 (dated by TCRdb to 2018 to 2021). At the level of the whole study: Collaborator samples came from the United States, Italy and Spain and covered acute and convalescent phases of COVID-19. Where HLA class I and class II types were available, the types were taken from metadata supplied by the sample provider, not from assay-based typing. The samples were drawn from two sources: the first 160 participants of the ongoing ImmuneRACE study, and about 1,300 subjects contributed by 6 global collaborators. The repertoires were released in a freely available public database meant as a resource for research on the immune response to SARS-CoV-2. The prospective study material was composed of cDNA or gDNA derived from T cells, B-cell-depleted T cells, or PBMCs. Subjects who had been exposed to COVID-19, were actively infected with it, or had recovered from it provided the deeply sampled blood TCRbeta repertoires that made up the dataset. A de-identified subject ID, COVID-19 status, age in years and sex were almost always included in the sample metadata.

The collaborating institutions used their own protocols to collect whole blood in K2EDTA tubes. For TCRbeta analysis, collaborators shipped samples as frozen whole blood, isolated PBMCs, or DNA extracted from either of those sample types. TCRbeta CDR3 regions were amplified from genomic DNA using the immunoSEQ Assay, a bias-controlled multiplex PCR. The authors processed their data as follows. Within the assay, amplification of reference gene primers was used to estimate how many nucleated cells each sample contained. Sequence reads were collapsed and filtered to measure the absolute abundance of every unique TCRbeta CDR3 rearrangement. For each sample, productive Simpson clonality was calculated as the square root of Simpson's diversity index over productive rearrangements. This is the immuneACCESS table as TCRdb keeps it, with only in-frame sequences that have V and J called. A part of the clones is gone; compared with another copy, unresolved V genes explain less than half, and the rest is unexplained. D and trimming were read from the DNA, whereas the V and J calls and clone size are those reported in that table. The sample table shows 180,000 or so clones, and around nine tenths are seen once. The leading ten clones occupy around 7% of the sample.

What the research found in general, with its limitations: The amount of clinical and demographic metadata varied by source and participant and was provided uncurated.

Points on this clone: Its antigen is still unknown. Per-base quality was not reported, and no clone a single base away is much larger than it.

Sequencing input: peripheral blood. The clonotype was recovered from a man aged 35-49 years with acute or convalescent COVID-19.

The DNA sequence is given as TGTGCCAGCAGTTCTCAGGGCAGACAGCCCCAGCATTTT. It codes for CASSSQGRQPQHF. The sequence is built from TRBV7-8 and TRBJ1-5; a tentative D call is TRBD1 (5 bases match). V and J are truncated by 6 bases and 7 bases respectively, leaving an intervening sequence of 13 bases. CDR3 length: 13 amino acids, cysteine to phenylalanine. Only the CDR3 DNA is retained, 39 bases long and in frame from the first base. CDR1 and CDR2, looked up from the germline V gene, are SGHVS and FQNEAQ.